Following are 30 T cell receptor beta chains from one sample sequenced in a study of cytomegalovirus exposure and HLA in healthy donors. Sequencing used immunoSEQ multiplex PCR; TCRdb keeps in-frame clones, though not all of them. The table lists tens of thousands of clones, approximately 97% of them singletons. Material for sequencing was PBMCs. These receptors were obtained from a woman between 18 and 29 years old in good health and CMV-seropositive.

The rearrangement links TRBV7-9 to TRBJ1-5; maybe TRBD1 (5 bases). V was shortened by 5 bases and J by 1 base, with 21 bases between the two germline ends. Germline CDR1 reads SEHNR; CDR2 reads FQNEAQ (reference sequence). The CDR3 consists of 18 residues. CDR3 nucleotide sequence: TGTGCCAGCAGCGTAGGCAATACTCTAGGGGTCAGCAATCAGCCCCAGCATTTT. Protein: CASSVGNTLGVSNQPQHF. Full variable domain (remainder filled in from reference TRBV7-9 and TRBJ1-5): DTGVSQNPRHKITKRGQNVTFRCDPISEHNRLYWYRQTLGQGPEFLTYFQNEAQLEKSRLLSDRFSAERPKGSFSTLEIQRTEQGDSAMYLCASSVGNTLGVSNQPQHFGDGTRLSIL.

The rearrangement links TRBV9 to TRBJ2-3, with D perhaps TRBD2 (6 bases). Germline V CDR1 and CDR2: SGDLS, YYNGEE. V lost 4 bases, J lost 4 bases, and 19 bases lay in between. This CDR3 spans 16 amino acids. CDR3 sequence reads: CASSLRDGSNSDTQYF. CDR3 DNA: TGTGCCAGCAGCCTACGGGACGGGAGCAATTCAGATACGCAGTATTTT. Together with reference TRBV9 and TRBJ2-3, the CDR3 gives the full variable domain: DSGVTQTPKHLITATGQRVTLRCSPRSGDLSVYWYQQSLDQGLQFLIQYYNGEERAKGNILERFSAQQFPDLHSELNLSSLELGDSALYFCASSLRDGSNSDTQYFGPGTRLTVL.

The V gene is TRBV10-1, the J gene TRBJ1-5; 7 nucleotides line up with TRBD1. Germline loops: CDR1 WNHNN, CDR2 SYGVQD (reference sequence). The CDR3 spans 13 residues. Trimming cost V 6 bases and J 7 bases; bases outside gene matches: 6. The CDR3 nucleotides read TGCGCCAGCAGCACAGGGGTTGAGCAGCCCCAGCATTTT. It translates to CASSTGVEQPQHF.

The count of this clone is one. The J gene is TRBJ1-4, the V gene TRBV2; unclear D gene. In germline, CDR1 is SNHLY, CDR2 FYNNEI. The CDR3 is 11 residues long. V lost 6 bases and J lost 11, with 10 bases in between. CDR3 in DNA: TGTGCCAGCAGATCCAGTCAGAAACTGTTTTTT. Translated, it gives CASRSSQKLFF.

The chain employs TRBV7-9 and TRBJ2-3; D may be TRBD2 (6 bases). CDR1 is SEHNR, CDR2 FQNEAQ, per germline (reference sequence). V dropped 5 bases and J dropped 5 bases, with 29 bases sitting between them. This CDR3 spans 19 amino acids. This chain's CDR3 is CASSGAGRGLRHKGDTQYF. The CDR3 DNA follows: TGTGCCAGCAGCGGAGCGGGCCGCGGACTTCGACACAAGGGAGATACGCAGTATTTT.

This chain links TRBV5-1 with TRBJ2-7; D remains ambiguous. The germline V gene has CDR1 SGHRS and CDR2 YFSETQ. Trimming shortened V by 7 bases and J by 0 bases, and 11 bases separated the two germline ends. This CDR3 region has 13 residues. In DNA, the CDR3 is TGCGCCAGCGGAGACCCCAACTCCTACGAGCAGTACTTC. This encodes CASGDPNSYEQYF.

CDR3 loop: CAFGQGGLNTEAFF. CDR3 nucleotides: TGTGCCTTCGGACAGGGTGGGTTGAACACTGAAGCTTTCTTT. The chain joins TRBV30 to TRBJ1-1; 8 bases fit TRBD1. Per germline, CDR1 GTSNPN and CDR2 SVGIG (reference sequence). The CDR3 loop spans 14 amino acids. V lost 7 bases to trimming and J lost 0 bases; unmatched junction nucleotides: 7.

The chain carries TRBV19 and TRBJ2-7; 7 bases fit TRBD2. The CDR3 loop spans 14 amino acids. Germline assignment: CDR1 LNHDA and CDR2 SQIVND (reference sequence). With 8 bases clipped from V and 0 bases from J, the junction kept 7 bases outside the gene matches. The CDR3 bases are TGTGCCAGTCAAAGAGCGGGGAGCTCCTACGAGCAGTACTTC. Translating it yields CASQRAGSSYEQYF.

The genes are TRBV7-3 and TRBJ2-1; 12 bases fit TRBD2. This CDR3 is 15 amino acids long. Germline loops: CDR1 SGHTA, CDR2 FQGTGA. With 5 bases clipped from V and 3 bases from J, the junction kept 2 bases outside the gene matches. CDR3 loop: CASSVTSGSYNEQFF. For the CDR3, the DNA is TGTGCCAGCAGCGTGACTAGCGGGAGCTACAATGAGCAGTTCTTC.

V and J are TRBV10-2 and TRBJ2-2; TRBD2 agrees at 8 bases. Germline V gene sequence: CDR1 WSHSY, CDR2 SAAADI. This CDR3 spans 16 amino acids. Trimming took 6 bases from V and 0 from J; bases not matched to a gene: 6. In nucleotides, the CDR3 is TGCGCCAGCAGGCCCCATAGCGGGGCGAACACCGGGGAGCTGTTTTTT. Translated: CASRPHSGANTGELFF.

The J gene is TRBJ2-1, the V gene TRBV19, with 10 bases that match TRBD2. Germline CDR1 is LNHDA and CDR2 is SQIVND (reference sequence). The length of the CDR3 is 14 residues. The junction had 6 bases not matched to a gene; V was cut back by 6 bases and J by 7 bases. The CDR3 loop is CASSPGLASNEQFF. CDR3 DNA sequence: TGTGCCAGTAGCCCGGGACTAGCGAGTAATGAGCAGTTCTTC.

V is TRBV27 and J is TRBJ2-1; 8 nucleotides align to TRBD2. Germline V lookup: CDR1 MNHEY, CDR2 SMNVEV (reference sequence). The ends lost 6 bases at V and 3 bases at J; junction bases unmatched: 13. This CDR3 is built from 17 residues. The CDR3 nucleotides are TGTGCCAGCAGCGATCCGCTAAGCGGGGGCTTCTACAATGAGCAGTTCTTC. This translates into CASSDPLSGGFYNEQFF.

This chain connects TRBV7-9 to TRBJ2-7, with a possible D match to TRBD2 (5 bases). CDR3 length equals 13 residues. Germline lookup yields CDR1 SEHNR and CDR2 FQNEAQ (reference sequence). V was clipped by 4 bases and J by 2 bases, with 9 bases between them. CDR3 residues: CASSYRTAYEQYF. The CDR3 DNA is TGTGCCAGCAGCTATAGGACTGCCTACGAGCAGTACTTC.

The chain combines TRBV7-8 with TRBJ2-1; 8 nucleotides agree with TRBD1. The CDR3 is made up of 15 amino acids. Losses at the gene ends were 5 bases for V and 1 base for J; bases not matched to a gene: 4. From germline, CDR1 is SGHVS and CDR2 FQNEAQ. The CDR3 loop reads CASSGDRTSYNEQFF. DNA of the CDR3: TGTGCCAGCAGCGGGGACAGGACGTCCTACAATGAGCAGTTCTTC.

The V call is TRBV30, the J call TRBJ2-1, with a weak D call TRBD2 (6 bases). The V end was cut by 0 bases, the J end by 9 bases, with 12 bases between. This CDR3 is built from 13 residues. Looked up from germline, CDR1 is GTSNPN and CDR2 is SVGIG (reference sequence). The CDR3 coding sequence is TGTGCCTGGAGTGTACGAGGTAGCGGTGAGCAGTTCTTC. Translating it yields CAWSVRGSGEQFF.

V is TRBV30 and J is TRBJ2-5; 10 bases fit TRBD1. The V and J ends lost 4 bases and 5 bases, in that order; junction bases with no gene match: 4. Germline assignment: CDR1 GTSNPN and CDR2 SVGIG (reference sequence). The CDR3 is made up of 13 amino acids. The CDR3 DNA is TGTGCCTGGAACGGGGACAGGGGTGAGACCCAGTACTTC. Its protein product is CAWNGDRGETQYF.

The chain uses TRBV28 and TRBJ2-5, with D possibly matching TRBD2 (6 bases). Germline V gene sequence: CDR1 MDHEN, CDR2 SYDVKM. The CDR3 spans 15 residues. V was cut by 7 bases and J by 5 bases, with 20 bases left in between. The CDR3: CASNQRATGEETQYF. The CDR3 nucleotides read TGTGCCAGCAACCAGCGGGCCACCGGTGAGGAGACCCAGTACTTC.

The V call is TRBV27, the J call TRBJ2-1; 10 nucleotides agree with TRBD2. This CDR3 is 15 amino acids long. Looked up from germline, CDR1 is MNHEY and CDR2 is SMNVEV (reference sequence). The V gene end was trimmed by 4 bases and the J gene end by 4 bases; junction bases not matched to a gene: 4. CDR3 in amino acids: CASSSETSGYNEQFF. CDR3 nucleotide sequence: TGTGCCAGCAGTTCCGAGACTAGCGGGTACAATGAGCAGTTCTTC.

J is TRBJ2-1 and V is TRBV5-6; 11 bases are shared with TRBD1. V gave up 6 bases and J gave up 6 bases; unmatched junction bases: 8. Per germline, CDR1 SGHDT and CDR2 YYEEEE. The CDR3 extends over 15 amino acids. This CDR3 reads CASNVRDRGVNEQFF. As DNA, the CDR3 is TGTGCCAGCAACGTCCGGGACAGGGGGGTCAATGAGCAGTTCTTC.

The chain uses TRBV10-3 and TRBJ2-2; 9 nucleotides match TRBD1. The CDR3 has 14 residues. V lost 6 bases, J lost 2 bases, and 1 base stayed unmatched. Germline V gene data show CDR1 as ENHRY and CDR2 as SYGVKD. DNA for the CDR3: TGTGCCATCAGGGGACAGGGAAACACCGGGGAGCTGTTTTTT. Amino acid sequence: CAIRGQGNTGELFF.

The chain couples TRBV5-6 to TRBJ2-7, with 9 bases fitting TRBD1. V lost 2 bases, J lost 3 bases, and 6 bases stayed unmatched. The CDR3 extends over 15 amino acids. CDR1 and CDR2 (germline): SGHDT, YYEEEE. The CDR3 sequence is CASSFSQGARYEQYF. The CDR3 bases are TGTGCCAGCAGCTTTTCACAGGGGGCCCGCTACGAGCAGTACTTC.

This chain connects TRBV4-1 to TRBJ1-3, with D perhaps TRBD1 (5 bases). The CDR3 sequence is 17 residues long. Between the trimmed V and J ends, which lost 1 base and 0 bases, there was a span of 13 bases. Germline assignment: CDR1 MGHRA and CDR2 YSYEKL. CDR3 coding DNA: TGCGCCAGCAGCCAAGTAATAAGACAGAGCTCTGGAAACACCATATATTTT. Protein product: CASSQVIRQSSGNTIYF.

The V call is TRBV25-1, the J call TRBJ2-3; D perhaps matches TRBD1 (6 bases). In germline, CDR1 is MGHDK, CDR2 SYGVNS. This CDR3 region has 17 residues. Trimming stripped 2 bases from V and 0 bases from J, with 15 bases between. CDR3 in amino acids: CASSENTGFISTDTQYF. The DNA for the CDR3 is TGTGCCAGCAGTGAAAATACAGGGTTTATTAGCACAGATACGCAGTATTTT.

The rearrangement links TRBV2 to TRBJ2-3, with D perhaps matching TRBD2 (5 bases). This CDR3 is 15 amino acids long. Germline V gene lookup returns CDR1 SNHLY and CDR2 FYNNEI. V was pared by 2 bases and J by 8 bases, with 17 bases between. The CDR3 reads CASSESSPEGSTQYF. CDR3 sequence (DNA): TGTGCCAGCAGTGAATCCAGCCCAGAGGGCTCTACGCAGTATTTT.

The chain couples TRBV28 to TRBJ2-1; 8 nucleotides match TRBD1. Trimming took 4 bases from V and 6 from J; bases not matched to a gene: 5. Germline V lookup: CDR1 MDHEN, CDR2 SYDVKM. The CDR3 extends over 14 amino acids. As DNA, the CDR3 is TGTGCCAGCAGTTCGGGACAGGCCCTCAATGAGCAGTTCTTC. It encodes CASSSGQALNEQFF.

The V and J genes are TRBV6-1 and TRBJ2-3, with 9 nucleotides matching TRBD2. CDR1 MNHNS and CDR2 SASEGT come from the germline V gene. The CDR3 spans 16 residues. V lost 0 bases to trimming and J lost 3 bases; unmatched junction nucleotides: 4. CDR3 nucleotides: TGTGCCAGCAGTGAAGCTAGCGGGAGCGGTACAGATACGCAGTATTTT. It specifies CASSEASGSGTDTQYF.

The chain recombines TRBV18 with TRBJ2-5; no definite D call. This CDR3 contains 13 residues. The germline gives CDR1 KGHSH, CDR2 LQKENI. Trimming pared 3 bases from V and 3 bases from J, leaving 8 bases between. The CDR3 bases are TGTGCCAGCTCACCGTATCAGAAAGAGACCCAGTACTTC. Translation gives CASSPYQKETQYF. Drawing the rest from reference TRBV18 and TRBJ2-5, the complete variable domain is NAGVMQNPRHLVRRRGQEARLRCSPMKGHSHVYWYRQLPEEGLKFMVYLQKENIIDESGMPKERFSAEFPKEGPSILRIQQVVRGDSAAYFCASSPYQKETQYFGPGTRLLVL.

This sequence joins TRBV6-6 and TRBJ1-4, with D possibly matching TRBD1 (6 bases). The ends were cut back, 6 bases at V and 5 bases at J, with 13 bases in the middle. This CDR3 spans 14 amino acids. Germline V gene sequence: CDR1 MNHNY, CDR2 SVGAGI (reference sequence). CDR3 nucleotide sequence: TGTGCCAGCAGGCGGGGAGGGGGGAATGAAAAACTGTTTTTT. Its protein product is CASRRGGGNEKLFF.

The V gene is TRBV7-9, the J gene TRBJ1-3; weak D call: TRBD1 (5 bases). V lost 6 bases and J lost 1, with 10 bases in between. Germline V CDR1 and CDR2: SEHNR, FQNEAQ (reference sequence). The CDR3 extends over 14 amino acids. For the CDR3, the DNA is TGTGCCAGCAGTATGGGGCTTTCTGGAAACACCATATATTTT. Translating it yields CASSMGLSGNTIYF.

The chain combines TRBV28 with TRBJ1-1, with 10 nucleotides matching TRBD1. This CDR3 is 13 amino acids long. V shed 6 bases, J shed 4 bases, and the junction held 2 bases outside the gene matches. Looked up from germline, CDR1 is MDHEN and CDR2 is SYDVKM. As DNA, the CDR3 is TGTGCCAGCAGCCGACAGGGGGCCACTGAAGCTTTCTTT. This sequence encodes CASSRQGATEAFF.